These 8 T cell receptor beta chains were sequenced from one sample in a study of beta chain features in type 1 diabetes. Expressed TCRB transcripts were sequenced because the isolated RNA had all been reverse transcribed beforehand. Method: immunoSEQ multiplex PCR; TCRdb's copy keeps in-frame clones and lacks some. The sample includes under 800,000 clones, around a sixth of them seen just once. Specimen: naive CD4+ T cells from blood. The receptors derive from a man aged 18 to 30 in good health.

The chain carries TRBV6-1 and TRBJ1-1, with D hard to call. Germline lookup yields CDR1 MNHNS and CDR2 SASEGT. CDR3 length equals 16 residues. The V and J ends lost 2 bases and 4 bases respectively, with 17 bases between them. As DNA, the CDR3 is TGTGCCAGCAGTGAACAAGCCGGAGGTAGGAGCACTGAAGCTTTCTTT. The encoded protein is CASSEQAGGRSTEAFF.

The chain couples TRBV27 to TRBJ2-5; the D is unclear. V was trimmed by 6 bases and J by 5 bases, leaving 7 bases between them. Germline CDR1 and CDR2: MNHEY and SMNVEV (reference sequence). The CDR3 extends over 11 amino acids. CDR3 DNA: TGTGCCAGCAGGGTGCGGGAGACCCAGTACTTC. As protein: CASRVRETQYF.

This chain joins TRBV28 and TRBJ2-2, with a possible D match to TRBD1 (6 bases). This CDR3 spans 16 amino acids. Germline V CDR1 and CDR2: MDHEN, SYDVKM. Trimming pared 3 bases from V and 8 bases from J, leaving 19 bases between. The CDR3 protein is CASSFAALGGRGELFF. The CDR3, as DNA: TGTGCCAGCAGTTTTGCGGCCCTAGGGGGTCGAGGGGAGCTGTTTTTT.

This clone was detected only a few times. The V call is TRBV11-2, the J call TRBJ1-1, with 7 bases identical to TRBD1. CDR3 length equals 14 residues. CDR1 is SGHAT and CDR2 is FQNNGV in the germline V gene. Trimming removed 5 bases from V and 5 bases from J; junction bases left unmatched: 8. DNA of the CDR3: TGTGCCAGCAGCCCCACAGGGGCCGGGACTGAAGCTTTCTTT. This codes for CASSPTGAGTEAFF.

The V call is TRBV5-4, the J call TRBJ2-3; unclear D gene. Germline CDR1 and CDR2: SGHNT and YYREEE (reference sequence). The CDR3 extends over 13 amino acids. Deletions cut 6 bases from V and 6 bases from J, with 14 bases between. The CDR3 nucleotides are TGTGCCAGCACACGGAGAGACTTCGATACGCAGTATTTT. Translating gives CASTRRDFDTQYF.

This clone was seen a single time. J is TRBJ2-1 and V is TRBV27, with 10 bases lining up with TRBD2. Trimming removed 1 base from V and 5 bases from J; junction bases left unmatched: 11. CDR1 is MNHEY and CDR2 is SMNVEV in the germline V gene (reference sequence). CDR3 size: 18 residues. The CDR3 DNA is TGTGCCAGCAGTTTATACCGCAGGGTGCTAGCGGGGGACAATGAGCAGTTCTTC. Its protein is CASSLYRRVLAGDNEQFF.

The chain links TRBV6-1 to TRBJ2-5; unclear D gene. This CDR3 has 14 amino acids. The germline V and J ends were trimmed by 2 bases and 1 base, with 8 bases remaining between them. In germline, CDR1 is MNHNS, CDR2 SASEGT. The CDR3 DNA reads TGTGCCAGCAGTGAATACTCGGCCCAAGAGACCCAGTACTTC. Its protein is CASSEYSAQETQYF.

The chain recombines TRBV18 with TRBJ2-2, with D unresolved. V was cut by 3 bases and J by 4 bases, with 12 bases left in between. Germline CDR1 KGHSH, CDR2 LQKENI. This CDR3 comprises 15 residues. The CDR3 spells CASSPIEGSTGELFF. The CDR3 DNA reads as TGTGCCAGCTCACCCATTGAAGGTTCCACCGGGGAGCTGTTTTTT. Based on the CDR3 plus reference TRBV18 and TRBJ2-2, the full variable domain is NAGVMQNPRHLVRRRGQEARLRCSPMKGHSHVYWYRQLPEEGLKFMVYLQKENIIDESGMPKERFSAEFPKEGPSILRIQQVVRGDSAAYFCASSPIEGSTGELFFGEGSRLTVL.